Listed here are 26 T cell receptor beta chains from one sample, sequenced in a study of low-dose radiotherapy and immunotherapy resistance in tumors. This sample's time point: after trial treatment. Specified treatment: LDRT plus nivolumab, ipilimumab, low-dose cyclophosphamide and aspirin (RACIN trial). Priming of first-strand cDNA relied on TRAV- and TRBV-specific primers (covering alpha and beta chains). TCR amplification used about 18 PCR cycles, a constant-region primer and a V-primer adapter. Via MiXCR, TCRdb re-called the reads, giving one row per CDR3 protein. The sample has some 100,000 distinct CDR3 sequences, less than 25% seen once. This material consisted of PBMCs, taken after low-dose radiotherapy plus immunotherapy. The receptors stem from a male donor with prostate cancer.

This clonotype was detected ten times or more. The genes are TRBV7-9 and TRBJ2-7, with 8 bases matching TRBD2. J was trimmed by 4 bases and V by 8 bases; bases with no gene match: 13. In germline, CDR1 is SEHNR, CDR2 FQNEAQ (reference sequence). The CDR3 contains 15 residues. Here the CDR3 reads CASSPGSGGGYEQYF. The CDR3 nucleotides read TGTGCCAGCTCCCCCGGGAGCGGGGGAGGGTACGAGCAGTACTTC.

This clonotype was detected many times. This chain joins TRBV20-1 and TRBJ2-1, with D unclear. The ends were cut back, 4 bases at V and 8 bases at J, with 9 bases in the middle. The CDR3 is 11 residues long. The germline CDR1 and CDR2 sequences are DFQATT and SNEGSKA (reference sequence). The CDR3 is CSATPVDEQFF. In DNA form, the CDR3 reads TGCAGTGCTACCCCGGTCGATGAGCAGTTCTTC.

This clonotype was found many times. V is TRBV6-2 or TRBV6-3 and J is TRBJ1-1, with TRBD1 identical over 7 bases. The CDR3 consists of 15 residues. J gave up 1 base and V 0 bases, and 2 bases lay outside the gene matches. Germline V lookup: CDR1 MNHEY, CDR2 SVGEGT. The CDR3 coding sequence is TGTGCCAGCAGTTACTCGACAGGGTCGAACACTGAAGCTTTCTTT. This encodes CASSYSTGSNTEAFF.

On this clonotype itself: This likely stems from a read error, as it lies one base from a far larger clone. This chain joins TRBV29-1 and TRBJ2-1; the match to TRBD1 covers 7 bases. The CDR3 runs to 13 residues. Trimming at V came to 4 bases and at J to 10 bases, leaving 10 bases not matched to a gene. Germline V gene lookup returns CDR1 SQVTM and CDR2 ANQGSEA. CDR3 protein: CSVVRDSTYEQFF. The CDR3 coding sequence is TGCAGCGTTGTGAGGGACAGCACCTACGAGCAGTTCTTC.

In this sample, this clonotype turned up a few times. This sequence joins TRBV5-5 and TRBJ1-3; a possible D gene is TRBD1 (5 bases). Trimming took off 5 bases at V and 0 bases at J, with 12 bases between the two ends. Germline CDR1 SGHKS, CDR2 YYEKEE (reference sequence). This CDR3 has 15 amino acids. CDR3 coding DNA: TGTGCCAGCAGGAACGTAGACAGCTCTGGAAACACCATATATTTT. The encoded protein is CASRNVDSSGNTIYF.

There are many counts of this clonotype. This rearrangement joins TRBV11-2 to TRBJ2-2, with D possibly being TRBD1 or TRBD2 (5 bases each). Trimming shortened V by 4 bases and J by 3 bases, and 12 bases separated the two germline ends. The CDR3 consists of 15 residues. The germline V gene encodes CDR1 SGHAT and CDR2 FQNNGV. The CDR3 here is CASSSARGDTGELFF. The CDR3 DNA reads TGTGCCAGCAGCTCGGCGAGAGGGGACACCGGGGAGCTGTTTTTT.

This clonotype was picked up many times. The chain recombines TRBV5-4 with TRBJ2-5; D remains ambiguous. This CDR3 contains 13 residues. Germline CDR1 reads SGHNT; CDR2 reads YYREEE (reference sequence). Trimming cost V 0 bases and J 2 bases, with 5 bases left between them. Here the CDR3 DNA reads TGTGCCAGCAGCTTGGTCGGACAAGAGACCCAGTACTTC. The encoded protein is CASSLVGQETQYF.

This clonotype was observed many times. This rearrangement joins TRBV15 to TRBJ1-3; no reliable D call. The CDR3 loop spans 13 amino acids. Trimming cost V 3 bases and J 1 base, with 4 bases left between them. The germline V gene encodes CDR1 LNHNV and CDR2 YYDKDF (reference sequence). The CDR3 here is CATSRGSGNTIYF. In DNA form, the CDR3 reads TGTGCCACCAGCAGGGGATCTGGAAACACCATATATTTT.

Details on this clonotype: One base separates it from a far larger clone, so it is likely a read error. This CDR3 is CASSQGGDAYEQFF. CDR3 DNA: TGTGCCAGCAGTCAGGGGGGGGATGCCTACGAGCAGTTCTTC. This chain links TRBV7-9 with TRBJ2-1, with D tentatively TRBD1 or TRBD2 (7 bases each). Trimming stripped 6 bases from V and 10 bases from J, with 19 bases between. The germline gives CDR1 SEHNR, CDR2 FQNEAQ (reference sequence). The CDR3 runs to 14 residues.

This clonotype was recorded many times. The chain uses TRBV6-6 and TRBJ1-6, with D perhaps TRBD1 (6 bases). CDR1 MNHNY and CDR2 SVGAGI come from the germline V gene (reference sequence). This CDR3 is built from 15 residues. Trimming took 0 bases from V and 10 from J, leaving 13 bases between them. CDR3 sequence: CASSYSGTFGSPLHF. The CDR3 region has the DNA TGTGCCAGCAGTTACTCCGGGACATTTGGGTCACCCCTCCACTTT.

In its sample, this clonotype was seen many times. The CDR3 protein is CASSVTENTEAFF. The CDR3 nucleotides are TGTGCCAGCAGTGTAACGGAGAACACTGAAGCTTTCTTT. The chain uses TRBV6-1 and TRBJ1-1; D is unresolved. Looked up from germline, CDR1 is MNHNS and CDR2 is SASEGT. Trimming removed 4 bases at V and 1 base at J, with 7 bases between. The CDR3 length is 13 residues.

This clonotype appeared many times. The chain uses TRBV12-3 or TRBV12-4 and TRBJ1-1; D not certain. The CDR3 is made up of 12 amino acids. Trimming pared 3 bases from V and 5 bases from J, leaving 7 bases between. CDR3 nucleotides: TGTGCCAGCAGTTTCGGGTCAACTGAAGCTTTCTTT. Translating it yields CASSFGSTEAFF.

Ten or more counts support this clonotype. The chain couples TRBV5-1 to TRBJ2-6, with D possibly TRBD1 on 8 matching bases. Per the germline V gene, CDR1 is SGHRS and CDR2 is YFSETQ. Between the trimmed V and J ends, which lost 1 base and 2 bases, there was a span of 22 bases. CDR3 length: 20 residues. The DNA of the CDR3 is TGCGCCAGCAGCTTGACTCCATTACAGGGGGACTATACTGGGGCCAACGTCCTGACTTTC. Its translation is CASSLTPLQGDYTGANVLTF.

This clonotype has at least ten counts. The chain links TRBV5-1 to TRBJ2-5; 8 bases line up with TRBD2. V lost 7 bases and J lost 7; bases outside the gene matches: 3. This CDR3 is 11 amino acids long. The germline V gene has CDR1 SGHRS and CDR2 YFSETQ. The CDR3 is CASAGGVTQYF. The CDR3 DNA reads TGCGCCAGCGCGGGGGGTGTGACCCAGTACTTC.

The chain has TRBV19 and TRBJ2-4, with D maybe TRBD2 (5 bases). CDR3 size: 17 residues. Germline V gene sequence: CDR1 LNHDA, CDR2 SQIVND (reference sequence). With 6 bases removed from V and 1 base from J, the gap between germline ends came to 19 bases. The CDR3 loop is CASSTLPGIRAKNIQYF. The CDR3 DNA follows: TGTGCCAGTAGCACCCTTCCCGGGATTAGGGCCAAAAACATTCAGTACTTC.

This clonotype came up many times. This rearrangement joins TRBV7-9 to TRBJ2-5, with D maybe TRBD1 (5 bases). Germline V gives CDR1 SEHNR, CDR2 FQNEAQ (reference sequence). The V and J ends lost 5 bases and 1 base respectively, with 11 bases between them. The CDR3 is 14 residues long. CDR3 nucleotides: TGTGCCAGCAGCGTCTCGACAGCCCAAGAGACCCAGTACTTC. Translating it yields CASSVSTAQETQYF. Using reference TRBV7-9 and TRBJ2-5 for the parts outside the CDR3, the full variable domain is DTGVSQNPRHKITKRGQNVTFRCDPISEHNRLYWYRQTLGQGPEFLTYFQNEAQLEKSRLLSDRFSAERPKGSFSTLEIQRTEQGDSAMYLCASSVSTAQETQYFGPGTRLLVL.

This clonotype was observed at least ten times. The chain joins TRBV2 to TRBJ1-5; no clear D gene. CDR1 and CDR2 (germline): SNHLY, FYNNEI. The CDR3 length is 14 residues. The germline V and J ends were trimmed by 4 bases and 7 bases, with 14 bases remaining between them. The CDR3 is CASSGESGPQPQHF. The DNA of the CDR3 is TGTGCCAGCAGTGGGGAGTCGGGCCCCCAGCCCCAGCATTTT.

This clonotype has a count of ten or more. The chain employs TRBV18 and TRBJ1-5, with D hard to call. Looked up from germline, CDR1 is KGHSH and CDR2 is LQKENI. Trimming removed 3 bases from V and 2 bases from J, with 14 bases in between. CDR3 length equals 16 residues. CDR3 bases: TGTGCCAGCTCACCTCTCGCAGGTATGGGCAATCAGCCCCAGCATTTT. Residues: CASSPLAGMGNQPQHF.

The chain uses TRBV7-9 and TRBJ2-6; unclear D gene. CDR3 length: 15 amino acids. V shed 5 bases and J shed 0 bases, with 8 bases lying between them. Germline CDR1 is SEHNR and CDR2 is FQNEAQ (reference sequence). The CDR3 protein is CASSGVNSGANVLTF. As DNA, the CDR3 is TGTGCCAGCAGCGGTGTGAACTCTGGGGCCAACGTCCTGACTTTC.

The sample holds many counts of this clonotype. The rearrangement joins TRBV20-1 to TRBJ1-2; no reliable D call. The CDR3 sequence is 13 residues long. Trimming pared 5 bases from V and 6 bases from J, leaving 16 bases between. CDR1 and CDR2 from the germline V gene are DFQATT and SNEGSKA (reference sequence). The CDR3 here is CSARPPDQDGYTF. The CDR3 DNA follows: TGCAGTGCTCGACCCCCGGATCAGGATGGCTACACCTTC.

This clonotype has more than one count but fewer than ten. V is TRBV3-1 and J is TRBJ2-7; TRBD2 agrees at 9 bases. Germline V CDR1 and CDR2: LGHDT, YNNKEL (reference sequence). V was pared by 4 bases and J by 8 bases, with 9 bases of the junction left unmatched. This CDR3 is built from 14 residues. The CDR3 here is CASSPGLANEQQYF. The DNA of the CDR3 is TGTGCCAGCAGCCCTGGACTAGCGAACGAGCAGCAGTACTTC.

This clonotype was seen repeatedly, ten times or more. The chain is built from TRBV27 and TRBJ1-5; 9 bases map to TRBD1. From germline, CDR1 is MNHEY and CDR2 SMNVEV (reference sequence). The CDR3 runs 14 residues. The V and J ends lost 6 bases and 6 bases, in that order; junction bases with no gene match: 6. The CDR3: CASRDRGLSQPQHF. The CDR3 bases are TGTGCCAGCAGGGACAGGGGTTTAAGTCAGCCCCAGCATTTT.

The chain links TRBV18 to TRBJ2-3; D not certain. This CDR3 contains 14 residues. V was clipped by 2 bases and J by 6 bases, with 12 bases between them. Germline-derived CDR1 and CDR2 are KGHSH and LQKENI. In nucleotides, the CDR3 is TGTGCCAGCTCACCAGGTGGCGTCGGGGATACGCAGTATTTT. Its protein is CASSPGGVGDTQYF.

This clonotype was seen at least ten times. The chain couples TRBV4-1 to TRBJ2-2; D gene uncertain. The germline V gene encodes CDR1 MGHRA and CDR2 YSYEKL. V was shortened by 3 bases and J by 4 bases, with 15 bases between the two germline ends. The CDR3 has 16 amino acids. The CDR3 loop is CASSQRLGTGTGELFF. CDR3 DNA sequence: TGCGCCAGCAGCCAGCGACTGGGAACGGGCACCGGGGAGCTGTTTTTT.

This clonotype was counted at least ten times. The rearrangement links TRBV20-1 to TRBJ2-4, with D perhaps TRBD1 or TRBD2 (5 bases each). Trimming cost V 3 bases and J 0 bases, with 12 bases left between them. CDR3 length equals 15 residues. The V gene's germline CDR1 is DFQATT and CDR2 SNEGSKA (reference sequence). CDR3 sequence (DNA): TGCAGTGCTAGCCGGGACCCTGCAGCCAAAAACATTCAGTACTTC. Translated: CSASRDPAAKNIQYF.

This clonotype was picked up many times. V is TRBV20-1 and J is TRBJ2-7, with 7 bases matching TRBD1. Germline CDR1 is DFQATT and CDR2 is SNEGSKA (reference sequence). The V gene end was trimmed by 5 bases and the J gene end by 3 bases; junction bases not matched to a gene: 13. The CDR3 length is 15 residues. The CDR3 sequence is CSAGSHRDRGYEQYF. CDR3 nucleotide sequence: TGCAGTGCTGGTTCCCACCGGGACAGAGGCTACGAGCAGTACTTC.